These 3 T cell receptor beta chains were sequenced from one sample in a study of PD-1 blockade in mismatch repair-deficient tumors. Assay: immunoSEQ multiplex PCR; the TCRdb copy retains only in-frame clones and omits some. This sample has over 100,000 clones; 60% to 85% occur once, and the top ten carry 4.7%. This specimen was peripheral blood, taken about 60 weeks after starting pembrolizumab. The origin of the receptors is an adult with mismatch repair-deficient cancer.

This clone was counted between two and nine times. As DNA, the CDR3 is TGTGCCAGCAGCTACAGGGGCTCTGGAAACACCATATATTTT. It translates to CASSYRGSGNTIYF. The V call is TRBV6-6, the J call TRBJ1-3; 7 bases are shared with TRBD1. V shed 6 bases, J shed 0 bases, and the junction held 2 bases outside the gene matches. This CDR3 comprises 14 residues. Germline CDR1 and CDR2: MNHNY and SVGAGI (reference sequence).

About this clone: The same CDR3 arises from other DNA sequences in this sample as well. The rearrangement links TRBV9 to TRBJ2-5; D is ambiguous. With 4 bases removed from V and 4 bases from J, the gap between germline ends came to 11 bases. The CDR3 length is 13 residues. CDR1 and CDR2 (germline): SGDLS, YYNGEE. The CDR3 coding sequence is TGTGCCAGCAGCAGGGAACGGTTAGAGACCCAGTACTTC. This codes for CASSRERLETQYF.

This clone was observed a single time. The chain has TRBV7-2 and TRBJ2-1; 9 nucleotides agree with TRBD1. The CDR3 totals 17 residues. The junction had 10 bases not matched to a gene; V was cut back by 5 bases and J by 2 bases. Germline V CDR1 and CDR2: SGHTA, FQGNSA. CDR3 amino acids: CASSTQTGGPPYNEQFF. CDR3 DNA: TGTGCCAGCAGCACACAAACAGGGGGCCCCCCCTACAATGAGCAGTTCTTC.